This T cell receptor beta chain was captured by sequencing in a study of PD-1 blockade in classical Hodgkin lymphoma. Whole-study findings and limits: A reduction in baseline TCR diversity was reportedly seen in newly diagnosed patients relative to healthy donors. Repertoire differences have undefined causes, possibly disease activity or prior therapy.

Some clones are missing from TCRdb's copy, which holds only in-frame ones; the method was immunoSEQ multiplex PCR. The sample holds fewer than 40,000 clones, around nine tenths seen once. Between the trimmed V and J ends, which lost 0 bases and 3 bases, there was a span of 7 bases. Germline CDR1 is SGHNT and CDR2 is YYREEE (reference sequence). The CDR3 consists of 13 residues. Time point indicated: newly diagnosed, previously untreated cHL patient sample. Magnetic negative selection was used to purify CD4+ T cells from thawed PBMCs. Researchers used newly diagnosed, untreated classical Hodgkin lymphoma PBMCs for comparison. With respect to this clone: Its specificity is unknown.

The sample taken for sequencing was CD4+ T cells from blood. This receptor was identified in a human donor with classical Hodgkin lymphoma. V is TRBV5-4 and J is TRBJ2-7; D not resolved. The CDR3 sequence is CASSLEAGYEQYF. The CDR3 nucleotides read TGTGCCAGCAGCTTGGAGGCAGGCTACGAGCAGTACTTC.